These T cell receptor beta chains were read from a single sample in a study of cytomegalovirus exposure and HLA in healthy donors. The data were produced by immunoSEQ multiplex PCR, yet TCRdb's version contains in-frame clones alone and is incomplete. The data show 97,000 or so clones, 55% to 80% seen once. Sequenced sample: PBMCs. These receptor sequences come from a human donor in good health. CDR3s include the opening cysteine and the closing phenylalanine or tryptophan. D genes are given only for firm matches. Size is omitted from some rows. Given values are once, few, many or a class for expanded clones.

J gene	D gene	clone size	V gene	CDR3 DNA	CDR3 protein
TRBJ2-7	NA	once	TRBV27	TGTGCCAGCGGTTCCCTACAGGGTTCCTACGAGCAGTACTTC	CASGSLQGSYEQYF
TRBJ2-3	TRBD2	NA	TRBV2	TGTGCCAGCGAAGAACTAGCGGGAGGTAGGGGAAACACAGATACGCAGTATTTT	CASEELAGGRGNTDTQYF
TRBJ1-5	NA	NA	TRBV2	TGTGCCAGCAGTGGAGAAGCAAATCAGCCCCAGCATTTT	CASSGEANQPQHF
TRBJ2-1	NA	NA	TRBV7-7	TGTGCCAGCAGCCCCACACTAGTAAGGGTTGACAATGAGCAGTTCTTC	CASSPTLVRVDNEQFF
TRBJ2-3	TRBD2	NA	TRBV28	TGTGCCAGCAGTTTATGGGGTGGTAGCGGGATTACAGATACGCAGTATTTT	CASSLWGGSGITDTQYF
TRBJ2-3	NA	NA	TRBV2	TGTGCCAGCAGGCGGGTCACAGATACGCAGTATTTT	CASRRVTDTQYF
TRBJ2-5	TRBD2	few	TRBV19	TGTGCCAGTAGTATATGGACTAGCGGGAGGCAAGAGACCCAGTACTTC	CASSIWTSGRQETQYF
TRBJ1-1	NA	few	TRBV19	TGTGCCAGTAGTCCCGGGTGGTCGAACACTGAAGCTTTCTTT	CASSPGWSNTEAFF
TRBJ2-7	NA	NA	TRBV19	TGTGCCAGTAGTATCGCACAGGAGAGCTCCTACGAGCAGTACTTC	CASSIAQESSYEQYF
TRBJ2-3	TRBD2	few	TRBV10-1	TGCGCCAGCAGTTTTGCGGGAGCGGAAGATACGCAGTATTTT	CASSFAGAEDTQYF
TRBJ1-5	NA	NA	TRBV28	TGTGCCAGCAGTTTCGAGGTCAATCAGCCCCAGCATTTT	CASSFEVNQPQHF
TRBJ1-2	NA	NA	TRBV15	TGTGCCACCAGCAGAGATTACGGACAAAACTATGGCTACACCTTC	CATSRDYGQNYGYTF
TRBJ2-1	TRBD2	NA	TRBV10-3	TGTGCCATACAACGGGGGGGAGGATCCTACAATGAGCAGTTCTTC	CAIQRGGGSYNEQFF
TRBJ2-1	TRBD1	few	TRBV18	TGTGCCAGCTCACCACTGACAGGGGTAAACAATGAGCAGTTCTTC	CASSPLTGVNNEQFF
TRBJ2-7	NA	NA	TRBV29-1	TGCAGCGTTGCCAGGGACTACGAGCAGTACTTC	CSVARDYEQYF
TRBJ2-3	TRBD2	NA	TRBV6-1	TGTGCCAGCAGTGCCTCGGGACTAGCGGGAGCGGATGGCACAGATACGCAGTATTTT	CASSASGLAGADGTDTQYF
TRBJ1-5	NA	few	TRBV30	TGTGCCTGGAGTGTAGGGGCAGGACAGCCCCAGCATTTT	CAWSVGAGQPQHF
TRBJ2-5	NA	NA	TRBV2	TGTGCCAGCATTGGGAGCGCCTTCCAAGAGACCCAGTACTTC	CASIGSAFQETQYF
TRBJ2-3	TRBD1	NA	TRBV27	TGTGCCAGCAGCCCCCGGACAGGGGGAAGGACAGATACGCAGTATTTT	CASSPRTGGRTDTQYF
TRBJ2-5	NA	once	TRBV29-1	TGCAGCGTTGAATCTCCGTACCAAGAGACCCAGTACTTC	CSVESPYQETQYF
TRBJ2-3	TRBD1	NA	TRBV19	TGTGCCAGTAGTGTCCTGACAGGGGGCGGCACAGATACGCAGTATTTT	CASSVLTGGGTDTQYF
TRBJ2-3	NA	once	TRBV7-9	TGTGCCATCTCCACAGATACGCAGTATTTT	CAISTDTQYF
TRBJ2-2	NA	NA	TRBV7-2	TGTGCCAGCAGCTTAGATCCTCAGACCGGGGAGCTGTTTTTT	CASSLDPQTGELFF
TRBJ2-2	NA	NA	TRBV5-4	TGTGCCAGCAGCTTGCCAGGGGCGAACACCGGGGAGCTGTTTTTT	CASSLPGANTGELFF
TRBJ2-1	NA	few	TRBV6-5	TGTGCCAGCAGTTACTCCCAGGCTTCCTACAATGAGCAGTTCTTC	CASSYSQASYNEQFF
TRBJ2-7	TRBD1	NA	TRBV5-1	TGCGCCAGCAGCCCTTGGACAGGGAGTGGCGAGCAGTACTTC	CASSPWTGSGEQYF
TRBJ2-1	NA	NA	TRBV7-8	TGTGCCAGCAGTCAAGCGGAGAACTCCTACAATGAGCAGTTCTTC	CASSQAENSYNEQFF
TRBJ2-7	TRBD2	few	TRBV5-4	TGTGCCAGCAGCTTTATTAGCGGGAGAACGTACGAGCAGTACTTC	CASSFISGRTYEQYF
TRBJ2-1	NA	NA	TRBV7-9	TGTGCCAGCAGCGCCCCCTCAAGGGGCCTCGAGCAGTTCTTC	CASSAPSRGLEQFF
TRBJ2-5	NA	NA	TRBV28	TGTGCCAGCAGTTTAGGGCGCGTTCTAGGGGGTCCCCAGTCACAAGAGACCCAGTACTTC	CASSLGRVLGGPQSQETQYF
TRBJ2-7	NA	NA	TRBV7-6	TGTGCCAGCAGCTTAGTTGCGGGCTACGAGCAGTACTTC	CASSLVAGYEQYF
TRBJ2-1	NA	NA	TRBV27	TGTGCCAGCAGTTCAGATAGCGGCTACAATGAGCAGTTCTTC	CASSSDSGYNEQFF
TRBJ2-5	TRBD2	NA	TRBV30	TGTGCCTGGAGTGTAACGGGGCTAGCGGAAGAGACCCAGTACTTC	CAWSVTGLAEETQYF
TRBJ2-7	TRBD2	NA	TRBV29-1	TGCAGCGCCGGGACTAGTATGTACGAGCAGTACTTC	CSAGTSMYEQYF
TRBJ2-1	TRBD2	NA	TRBV27	TGTGCCAGCAGTTTACGGACTAGCGGGTGGTTCTTC	CASSLRTSGWFF
TRBJ1-4	NA	few	TRBV4-1	TGCGCCAGCAGCCAACGTTGGCCCGCAACTAATGAAAAACTGTTTTTT	CASSQRWPATNEKLFF
TRBJ1-1	NA	few	TRBV27	TGTGCCAGCAGATTGTCCGATGGGGCAGGGAGGAGACACACTGAAGCTTTCTTT	CASRLSDGAGRRHTEAFF
TRBJ1-2	TRBD1	NA	TRBV4-1	TGCGCCAGCAGCCAAGGGACAGGCCTTCCTGGCTACACCTTC	CASSQGTGLPGYTF
TRBJ2-7	TRBD1	NA	TRBV6-5	TGTGCCAGCAGTTATAAAGGGACAGGGGGAGGTGAGCAGTACTTC	CASSYKGTGGGEQYF
TRBJ2-5	TRBD1	NA	TRBV7-6	TGTGCCAGCAGCTTAGGTCCCCTTACAGGGGGCGCGGGGGAGACCCAGTACTTC	CASSLGPLTGGAGETQYF